Listed below are T cell receptor beta chains from one sample, sequenced in a study of T cells expressing NK-cell markers. TCRdb re-called the 5' RACE reads, yielding one record per CDR3 amino acid sequence without DNA. This table lists 300,000 to 450,000 distinct CDR3 sequences. The sample consisted of blood T cells: a sorted CD56 or NKG2C T cell subset, CD4+ or CD8+ T cells, or bulk PBMC T cells (not recorded which). The receptors stem from a man aged 18-70 years in good health. CDR3s include the opening cysteine and the closing phenylalanine or tryptophan.

CDR3aa,j_gene,v_gene
CASRDRDWAGELFF,TRBJ2-2,TRBV6-2/TRBV6-3
CASTDRLSTEAFF,TRBJ1-1,TRBV6-1
CSARSWTSGGGTQYF,TRBJ2-5,TRBV20-1
CSARRTATYEQYF,TRBJ2-7,TRBV20-1
CASSLGGTGGQPQHF,TRBJ1-5,TRBV11-2
CASSYFGTGPYNEQFF,TRBJ2-1,TRBV6-5
CASSIYLGEGETQYF,TRBJ2-5,TRBV7-6
CATRRWENSPLHF,TRBJ1-6,TRBV19
CASTRQGIFGGYTF,TRBJ1-2,TRBV2
CASSPRTATNEKLFF,TRBJ1-4,TRBV7-6
CSVQAWTGDFEKLFF,TRBJ1-4,TRBV29-1
CASSLTSGGPLETQYF,TRBJ2-3,TRBV3-1
CATSEGSTDTQYF,TRBJ2-3,TRBV24-1
CASHRGLPDTQYF,TRBJ2-3,TRBV12-3/TRBV12-4
CASSIRTGEAFF,TRBJ1-1,TRBV13
CASSTGNYEQYF,TRBJ2-7,TRBV6-5
CASSLDPSDRRHGLAKNIQYF,TRBJ2-4,TRBV5-1
CASSHAIRDRVNEQFF,TRBJ2-1,TRBV11-2